The 14 T cell receptor beta chains given below trace back to one sample, sequenced in a study of cytomegalovirus exposure and HLA in healthy donors. The PCR contained 60 Vbeta and 13 Jbeta primers. TCRdb's table, derived via immunoSEQ multiplex PCR, lists solely in-frame clones and lacks some. The sample shows over 110,000 clones, around 78% of them seen only once. Sample: PBMCs. The receptors stem from a young woman in good health and CMV-seropositive.

V and J are TRBV19 and TRBJ2-6, with TRBD1 identical over 9 bases. Germline values: CDR1 LNHDA, CDR2 SQIVND (reference sequence). This CDR3 has 17 amino acids. Trimming at V came to 7 bases and at J to 2 bases, leaving 9 bases not matched to a gene. This CDR3 is CASTSQGASTGANVLTF. The CDR3 bases are TGTGCCAGTACTTCACAGGGGGCTTCGACTGGGGCCAACGTCCTGACTTTC.

This clone was seen a single time. In DNA, the CDR3 is TGCGCCAGCAGTTCAGGGGGATTCATTTCCTACGAGCAGTACTTC. Its translation is CASSSGGFISYEQYF. This sequence joins TRBV10-2 and TRBJ2-5, with 7 bases identical to TRBD1. The assigned J gene may be wrong: the sequence end matches TRBJ2-7 better. The CDR3 loop spans 15 amino acids. The germline V gene encodes CDR1 WSHSY and CDR2 SAAADI.

This clone has more than one count but fewer than ten. This rearrangement joins TRBV4-3 to TRBJ2-7; D might be TRBD1 (6 bases). CDR1 is LGHNA, CDR2 YSLEER, per germline. V gave up 4 bases and J gave up 0 bases, with 22 bases separating them. This CDR3 is 18 amino acids long. The DNA of the CDR3 is TGCGCCAGCAGCCCCGCAAGACTTACAGGGTGGAGCTCCTACGAGCAGTACTTC. It specifies CASSPARLTGWSSYEQYF.

This clone was detected only a few times. The CDR3 bases are TGTGCCAGCAGTGATCGGGTCTGGAGCAATCAGCCCCAGCATTTT. Translating it yields CASSDRVWSNQPQHF. The chain couples TRBV6-1 to TRBJ1-5; no reliable D call. Trimming pared 3 bases from V and 1 base from J, leaving 10 bases between. CDR1 MNHNS and CDR2 SASEGT come from the germline V gene. The CDR3 has 15 amino acids.

The genes are TRBV11-1 and TRBJ2-7; D possibly corresponds to TRBD1 (6 bases). Germline V gene sequence: CDR1 SGHAT, CDR2 FQDESV (reference sequence). V was shortened by 3 bases and J by 3 bases, with 18 bases between the two germline ends. There are 16 residues in the CDR3. CDR3: CASSFPGKGEGYEQYF. CDR3 DNA: TGTGCCAGCAGCTTTCCGGGGAAGGGGGAAGGCTACGAGCAGTACTTC. Filled out from reference TRBV11-1 and TRBJ2-7, the complete variable domain reads EAEVAQSPRYKITEKSQAVAFWCDPISGHATLYWYRQILGQGPELLVQFQDESVVDDSQLPKDRFSAERLKGVDSTLKIQPAELGDSAMYLCASSFPGKGEGYEQYFGPGTRLTVT.

V usage is TRBV7-8 and J usage is TRBJ1-4; D gene unclear. The germline V and J ends were trimmed by 1 base and 8 bases, with 23 bases remaining between them. The germline V gene encodes CDR1 SGHVS and CDR2 FQNEAQ. The CDR3 is 18 residues long. CDR3 region: CASSLDSGLFVGGEKLFF. CDR3 bases: TGTGCCAGCAGCTTAGATTCAGGACTATTCGTGGGAGGCGAAAAACTGTTTTTT.

Only a few counts were recorded for this clone. The chain couples TRBV18 to TRBJ2-1; perhaps TRBD1 as D (6 bases). Germline values: CDR1 KGHSH, CDR2 LQKENI. Trimming pared 6 bases from V and 5 bases from J, leaving 17 bases between. This CDR3 spans 15 amino acids. Here the CDR3 DNA reads TGTGCCAGCTCCTCCACGGGAAACAGGGACAATGAGCAGTTCTTC. It is translated as CASSSTGNRDNEQFF.

This rearrangement joins TRBV19 to TRBJ2-3, with a tentative D call TRBD2 (6 bases). This CDR3 contains 17 residues. CDR1 and CDR2 (germline): LNHDA, SQIVND (reference sequence). The V end lost 8 bases, the J end lost 0 bases, and 21 bases lay between the germline ends. CDR3 nucleotides: TGTGCCAGTTCCGCCGGGCGGGGCCCCGGGAGCACAGATACGCAGTATTTT. This translates into CASSAGRGPGSTDTQYF. The variable domain in full, completed from reference TRBV19 and TRBJ2-3, reads DGGITQSPKYLFRKEGQNVTLSCEQNLNHDAMYWYRQDPGQGLRLIYYSQIVNDFQKGDIAEGYSVSREKKESFPLTVTSAQKNPTAFYLCASSAGRGPGSTDTQYFGPGTRLTVL.

The chain carries TRBV5-4 and TRBJ2-1, with 7 bases matching TRBD2. Germline V lookup: CDR1 SGHNT, CDR2 YYREEE (reference sequence). This CDR3 region has 15 residues. With V trimmed by 4 bases and J by 0 bases, 4 bases remained unmatched. The CDR3 bases are TGTGCCAGCAGCGCCGGACTAGACTCCTACAATGAGCAGTTCTTC. This gives the protein CASSAGLDSYNEQFF.

V and J are TRBV2 and TRBJ2-5; D may be TRBD2 (6 bases). Germline lookup yields CDR1 SNHLY and CDR2 FYNNEI. The length of the CDR3 is 13 residues. V was trimmed by 6 bases and J by 0 bases, leaving 8 bases between them. The CDR3 region has the DNA TGTGCCAGCAGGCGGGACTACCAAGAGACCCAGTACTTC. Its protein is CASRRDYQETQYF.

In this sample, this clone turned up a few times. The chain links TRBV9 to TRBJ1-4; the D gene is possibly TRBD1 (5 bases). CDR1 and CDR2 from the germline V gene are SGDLS and YYNGEE. CDR3 length: 14 amino acids. The V end was cut by 0 bases, the J end by 8 bases, with 11 bases between. CDR3 in amino acids: CASSVGGEGEKLFF. CDR3 in DNA: TGTGCCAGCAGCGTAGGAGGGGAGGGGGAAAAACTGTTTTTT. The complete variable domain, with remaining parts taken from reference TRBV9 and TRBJ1-4, reads DSGVTQTPKHLITATGQRVTLRCSPRSGDLSVYWYQQSLDQGLQFLIQYYNGEERAKGNILERFSAQQFPDLHSELNLSSLELGDSALYFCASSVGGEGEKLFFGSGTQLSVL.

The chain is built from TRBV7-6 and TRBJ2-7; tentatively, D is TRBD2 (7 bases). Germline V CDR1 and CDR2: SGHVS, FNYEAQ. The CDR3 contains 15 residues. The V gene lost 5 bases and the J gene lost 6 bases, with 20 bases spanning the gap. The CDR3 is CASSLHRGANGEQYF. In DNA, the CDR3 is TGTGCCAGCAGCCTCCACCGGGGGGCTAATGGCGAGCAGTACTTC.

Written as DNA, the CDR3 is TGTGCCAGCACCCCGGGCGGGGCCTATGGCTACACCTTC. This gives the protein CASTPGGAYGYTF. This chain links TRBV6-1 with TRBJ1-2, with D tentatively TRBD1 (5 bases). The CDR3 sequence is 13 residues long. V shed 7 bases and J shed 4 bases, with 13 bases lying between them. Germline lookup yields CDR1 MNHNS and CDR2 SASEGT.

This clone was counted a few times. The chain employs TRBV29-1 and TRBJ2-1, with D possibly matching TRBD1 (5 bases). The V gene lost 7 bases and the J gene lost 6 bases, with 13 bases spanning the gap. The germline V gene has CDR1 SQVTM and CDR2 ANQGSEA. The CDR3 covers 12 residues. CDR3 nucleotide sequence: TGCAGCGCGTGGGGCAGTCCCAATGAGCAGTTCTTC. As protein: CSAWGSPNEQFF.